The 12 T cell receptor beta chains below were found in one sample sequenced in a study of glioma-infiltrating T cells. The iRepertoire nested amplicon-rescue multiplex PCR amplified TCR alpha and beta CDR3s from RNA. One entry per CDR3 protein results from TCRdb running MiXCR on the multiplex PCR reads. The sample consists of under 130,000 distinct CDR3 sequences, approximately 28% of them appearing once. Sequencing was carried out using glioma tissue, nonneoplastic brain tissue, or PBMCs (not recorded which). The receptors here all came from a human donor with low-grade glioma or glioblastoma, undergoing nonglioma brain surgery, or in good health (not recorded which).

This clonotype occurred many times. The chain is built from TRBV7-8 and TRBJ1-6; D may be TRBD1 (5 bases). The germline CDR1 and CDR2 sequences are SGHVS and FQNEAQ. V was trimmed by 2 bases and J by 9 bases, leaving 17 bases between them. The CDR3 runs 16 residues. The DNA for the CDR3 is TGTGCCAGCAGCTTAATGCCGGGACTGAAAGTTTCACCCCTCCACTTT. This gives the protein CASSLMPGLKVSPLHF.

This clonotype has a count of ten or more. V usage is TRBV7-6 and J usage is TRBJ1-5, with a possible D match to TRBD1 (5 bases). The CDR3 is made up of 13 amino acids. Germline values: CDR1 SGHVS, CDR2 FNYEAQ. Trimming shortened V by 4 bases and J by 7 bases, and 11 bases separated the two germline ends. CDR3 DNA sequence: TGTGCCAGCAGCTCACATCAGGGACAGCCCCAGCATTTT. Protein: CASSSHQGQPQHF. The whole variable domain, filled in from reference TRBV7-6 and TRBJ1-5, reads GAGVSQSPRYKVTKRGQDVALRCDPISGHVSLYWYRQALGQGPEFLTYFNYEAQQDKSGLPNDRFSAERPEGSISTLTIQRTEQRDSAMYRCASSSHQGQPQHFGDGTRLSIL.

A few counts support this clonotype. The CDR3 loop reads CSVGGDSGYTF. The CDR3 DNA is TGCAGCGTTGGAGGGGACAGCGGCTACACCTTC. The rearrangement joins TRBV29-1 to TRBJ1-2, with 7 bases that match TRBD1. The length of the CDR3 is 11 residues. Germline lookup yields CDR1 SQVTM and CDR2 ANQGSEA. V was pared by 4 bases and J by 8 bases, with 4 bases of the junction left unmatched.

In regard to this clonotype: It may be a read error: a sequence one base away is much more abundant. The chain links TRBV27 to TRBJ1-5, with 9 positions matching TRBD1. This CDR3 has 16 amino acids. J lost 4 bases, V lost 3 bases, and 7 bases had no gene match. Germline values: CDR1 MNHEY, CDR2 SMNVEV (reference sequence). CDR3 sequence: CASSFSGTGCNQPQHF. The CDR3 DNA reads TGTGCCAGCAGTTTTTCCGGGACAGGGTGTAATCAGCCCCAGCATTTT.

This clonotype was detected only a few times. V gene TRBV12-3 or TRBV12-4 combines with J gene TRBJ2-5; a weak D match, TRBD1 (5 bases). This CDR3 region has 14 residues. V gave up 5 bases and J gave up 1 base, with 11 bases separating them. The CDR3 is CASSIDSSQETQYF. The CDR3 DNA is TGTGCCAGCAGTATTGACAGCTCCCAAGAGACCCAGTACTTC.

Remarks on this clonotype: A much larger clone lies a single base off, so this may be a read error. The chain combines TRBV24-1 with TRBJ2-1; 9 bases agree with TRBD1. The V segment lost 3 bases and the J segment 11 bases; nucleotides outside the gene matches: 10. Per germline, CDR1 KGHDR and CDR2 SFDVKD. The CDR3 consists of 15 residues. The CDR3 here is CATSDPGQGSNKQFF. The CDR3, as DNA: TGTGCCACCAGTGATCCGGGACAGGGTAGTAATAAGCAGTTCTTC.

This clonotype was observed a handful of times. The chain has TRBV30 and TRBJ2-3; TRBD1 or TRBD2 may be the D gene (5 bases each). V lost 5 bases to trimming and J lost 4 bases, with 7 bases between them. The CDR3 runs 11 residues. The germline V gene encodes CDR1 GTSNPN and CDR2 SVGIG (reference sequence). CDR3 residues: CAWGTSDTQYF. CDR3 nucleotide sequence: TGTGCCTGGGGGACCTCAGATACGCAGTATTTT.

The CDR3 nucleotides read TGCAGCGTGTCGGTAGACAGTAACTATGGCTACACCTTC. This translates into CSVSVDSNYGYTF. The V and J genes are TRBV29-1 and TRBJ1-2; TRBD1 might be the D (5 bases). CDR3 length: 13 amino acids. The germline CDR1 and CDR2 sequences are SQVTM and ANQGSEA. V shed 6 bases and J shed 1 base, with 12 bases lying between them.

V usage is TRBV5-4 and J usage is TRBJ2-1, with TRBD1 identical over 9 bases. Germline CDR1 SGHNT, CDR2 YYREEE (reference sequence). CDR3 length: 15 residues. The ends lost 4 bases at V and 3 bases at J; junction bases unmatched: 5. CDR3 loop: CASSLRTGVYNEQFF. CDR3 DNA sequence: TGTGCCAGCAGCCTTAGGACAGGGGTCTACAATGAGCAGTTCTTC.

V usage is TRBV5-1 and J usage is TRBJ1-3; D is ambiguous. The CDR3 totals 15 residues. The germline V gene encodes CDR1 SGHRS and CDR2 YFSETQ. Trimming cost V 4 bases and J 1 base, with 12 bases left between them. The CDR3 DNA is TGCGCCAGCAGCCCCGCTTTGGTATCTGGAAACACCATATATTTT. It translates to CASSPALVSGNTIYF.

This clonotype occurred many times. The chain joins TRBV6-1 to TRBJ2-5; D is unresolved. Trimming took 4 bases from V and 0 from J, leaving 6 bases between them. The germline gives CDR1 MNHNS, CDR2 SASEGT. The CDR3 is 13 residues long. The DNA of the CDR3 is TGTGCCAGCAGTGGGACCTACCAAGAGACCCAGTACTTC. Residues: CASSGTYQETQYF.

V is TRBV20-1 and J is TRBJ2-7; TRBD2 aligns across 12 bases. CDR3 length: 17 residues. V shed 0 bases and J 3 bases; nucleotides not matched to a gene: 9. CDR1 and CDR2 from the germline V gene are DFQATT and SNEGSKA (reference sequence). This CDR3 reads CSARDPGETSGGYEQYF. The CDR3 DNA reads TGCAGTGCTAGAGATCCGGGAGAGACTAGCGGGGGCTACGAGCAGTACTTC.